These 18 T cell receptor beta chains were all obtained from the same sample, sequenced in a study of blood T cell repertoires in COVID-19. Measured with immunoSEQ multiplex PCR; TCRdb has only the in-frame clones, and not every one. Among 300,000 or so clones listed, roughly 86% were seen once. The sample consisted of peripheral blood. Source of these receptors: a woman aged 45-65 years who had recovered from COVID-19.

This clone showed up just a few times. This sample also contains other DNA sequences that code for the same CDR3. The chain couples TRBV18 to TRBJ1-2; D perhaps matches TRBD1 (5 bases). Trimming shortened V by 3 bases and J by 2 bases, and 7 bases separated the two germline ends. Germline V CDR1 and CDR2: KGHSH, LQKENI. The CDR3 has 13 residues. CDR3 sequence: CASSPDRNYGYTF. The CDR3 DNA reads as TGTGCCAGCTCACCTGACAGAAACTATGGCTACACCTTC. The full variable domain, completed using reference TRBV18 and TRBJ1-2, is NAGVMQNPRHLVRRRGQEARLRCSPMKGHSHVYWYRQLPEEGLKFMVYLQKENIIDESGMPKERFSAEFPKEGPSILRIQQVVRGDSAAYFCASSPDRNYGYTFGSGTRLTVV.

The J gene is TRBJ2-5, the V gene TRBV15; TRBD1 might be the D (6 bases). Germline CDR1 reads LNHNV; CDR2 reads YYDKDF (reference sequence). The germline V and J ends were trimmed by 3 bases and 4 bases, with 15 bases remaining between them. The CDR3 is 15 amino acids. DNA of the CDR3: TGTGCCACCAGCAGGGGGGCCACAGGAGCAGAGACCCAGTACTTC. This codes for CATSRGATGAETQYF.

The rearrangement joins TRBV29-1 to TRBJ1-2; 10 bases are a match to TRBD1. Germline-derived CDR1 and CDR2 are SQVTM and ANQGSEA. J was trimmed by 1 base and V by 4 bases; bases with no gene match: 9. The CDR3 loop spans 16 amino acids. The CDR3 DNA follows: TGCAGCGTTGGTTTGACAGGGGGCGATTTTAACTATGGCTACACCTTC. It is translated as CSVGLTGGDFNYGYTF.

This clone was seen more than once but under ten times. The chain uses TRBV5-1 and TRBJ2-7; a weak D match, TRBD1 (6 bases). Trimming removed 7 bases from V and 6 bases from J, with 14 bases in between. Germline CDR1 reads SGHRS; CDR2 reads YFSETQ. This CDR3 is built from 12 residues. CDR3 DNA: TGCGCCAGCCGCGCCCCCAGGGGCGAGCAGTACTTC. This encodes CASRAPRGEQYF.

The chain couples TRBV3-1 (or the pseudogene TRBV3-2) to TRBJ1-5; D unresolved. This CDR3 spans 14 amino acids. Germline V lookup: CDR1 LGHDT, CDR2 YNNKEL (reference sequence). V was trimmed by 3 bases and J by 4 bases, leaving 10 bases between them. CDR3 DNA sequence: TGTGCCAGCAGCCAGTACAGTTTAAATCAGCCCCAGCATTTT. It yields the protein CASSQYSLNQPQHF.

The chain links TRBV28 to TRBJ1-5, with unresolved D. V lost 0 bases and J lost 6, with 3 bases in between. From germline, CDR1 is MDHEN and CDR2 SYDVKM. This CDR3 region has 12 residues. The chain's CDR3 is CASSLWAQPQHF. The CDR3 DNA sequence: TGTGCCAGCAGTTTATGGGCTCAGCCCCAGCATTTT.

The CDR3 sequence is CASSVFSSGGNNEQFF. CDR3 DNA sequence: TGTGCCAGCAGCGTATTTTCTAGCGGGGGCAACAATGAGCAGTTCTTC. This chain connects TRBV9 to TRBJ2-1; 10 nucleotides line up with TRBD2. Per germline, CDR1 SGDLS and CDR2 YYNGEE. The CDR3 totals 16 residues. J was trimmed by 5 bases and V by 1 base; bases with no gene match: 6.

The chain combines TRBV7-4 with TRBJ1-5; no definite D call. V lost 7 bases and J lost 0, with 13 bases in between. This CDR3 has 15 amino acids. The germline V gene encodes CDR1 SGHVT and CDR2 SQSDAQ. The CDR3 sequence is CASTQTRHSNQPQHF. CDR3 bases: TGTGCCAGCACCCAGACACGGCATAGCAATCAGCCCCAGCATTTT.

This clone was picked up one time. This chain links TRBV13 with TRBJ1-2; 8 nucleotides line up with TRBD1. With V trimmed by 4 bases and J by 4 bases, 2 bases remained unmatched. Germline V gene data show CDR1 as PRHDT and CDR2 as FYEKMQ (reference sequence). CDR3 length: 13 residues. CDR3: CASSSGQAYGYTF. DNA of the CDR3: TGTGCCAGCAGCTCGGGACAGGCCTATGGCTACACCTTC.

The V and J genes are TRBV7-9 and TRBJ2-3; possible D gene TRBD1, 6 bases. The germline CDR1 and CDR2 sequences are SEHNR and FQNEAQ (reference sequence). V lost 3 bases and J lost 3, with 19 bases in between. This CDR3 spans 17 amino acids. The CDR3 region has the DNA TGTGCCAGCAGCTTTTTTTTGGTGGGGGCCGGGACAGATACGCAGTATTTT. Its protein product is CASSFFLVGAGTDTQYF.

This chain links TRBV2 with TRBJ1-2; D perhaps matches TRBD1 (6 bases). V was clipped by 5 bases and J by 3 bases, with 10 bases between them. Germline lookup yields CDR1 SNHLY and CDR2 FYNNEI. The CDR3 sequence is 13 residues long. The CDR3: CASSPTGDYGYTF. As DNA, the CDR3 is TGTGCCAGCAGTCCGACAGGAGACTATGGCTACACCTTC.

V usage is TRBV28 and J usage is TRBJ2-3; TRBD1 matches at 8 bases. The CDR3 has 17 amino acids. In germline, CDR1 is MDHEN, CDR2 SYDVKM. Trimming removed 4 bases from V and 12 bases from J; junction bases left unmatched: 21. The CDR3 spells CASSSNAPGQASISQYF. The CDR3 region has the DNA TGTGCCAGCAGTTCAAACGCGCCGGGACAGGCTTCAATATCCCAGTATTTT.

For the CDR3, the DNA is TGTGCCAGCAGCCAAGGACAGGGGGACTCTGAAGCTTTCTTT. Translating gives CASSQGQGDSEAFF. The chain employs TRBV3-1 (or the pseudogene TRBV3-2) and TRBJ1-1; 9 bases line up with TRBD1. This CDR3 is 14 amino acids long. The J segment lost 6 bases and the V segment lost 1 base, leaving 3 bases of the junction unmatched. Germline CDR1 LGHDT, CDR2 YNNKEL (reference sequence).

This chain links TRBV7-9 with TRBJ1-1; no clear D. The CDR3 loop spans 14 amino acids. Germline CDR1 and CDR2: SEHNR and FQNEAQ (reference sequence). V shed 4 bases and J shed 4 bases, with 13 bases lying between them. CDR3 bases: TGTGCCAGCAGCTCCAGTCGGGGAGCCACTGAAGCTTTCTTT. Translation: CASSSSRGATEAFF.

The chain's CDR3 is CASGGVSSYNEQFF. In DNA, the CDR3 is TGTGCCAGCGGAGGGGTCAGCTCCTACAATGAGCAGTTCTTC. The chain is built from TRBV28 and TRBJ2-1, with a possible D match to TRBD2 (6 bases). This CDR3 is built from 14 residues. Trimming removed 8 bases from V and 0 bases from J, with 11 bases in between. Germline loops: CDR1 MDHEN, CDR2 SYDVKM.

J is TRBJ1-3 and V is TRBV5-1, with 7 bases that match TRBD1. The CDR3 is 15 amino acids. Looked up from germline, CDR1 is SGHRS and CDR2 is YFSETQ. V was clipped by 1 base and J by 2 bases; unmatched bases: 3. The CDR3 loop is CASSLRQGAGNTIYF. The CDR3 DNA sequence: TGCGCCAGCAGCTTGAGGCAGGGGGCTGGAAACACCATATATTTT.

The V call is TRBV11-2, the J call TRBJ2-3; D gene unclear. The CDR3 consists of 15 residues. Trimming took off 0 bases at V and 4 bases at J, with 11 bases between the two ends. Germline V gives CDR1 SGHAT, CDR2 FQNNGV. CDR3 protein: CASSLDHGGPDTQYF. The CDR3 DNA follows: TGTGCCAGCAGCTTAGATCATGGCGGCCCAGATACGCAGTATTTT. The full variable domain, rest sourced from reference TRBV11-2 and TRBJ2-3, is EAGVAQSPRYKIIEKRQSVAFWCNPISGHATLYWYQQILGQGPKLLIQFQNNGVVDDSQLPKDRFSAERLKGVDSTLKIQPAKLEDSAVYLCASSLDHGGPDTQYFGPGTRLTVL.

V is TRBV7-3 and J is TRBJ2-7, with a possible D match to TRBD2 (6 bases). Germline V CDR1 and CDR2: SGHTA, FQGTGA. V lost 2 bases and J lost 2, with 16 bases in between. This CDR3 contains 16 residues. The CDR3 region is CASSLRGARLPYEQYF. CDR3 nucleotide sequence: TGTGCCAGCAGCTTACGCGGGGCGCGGCTGCCCTACGAGCAGTACTTC.